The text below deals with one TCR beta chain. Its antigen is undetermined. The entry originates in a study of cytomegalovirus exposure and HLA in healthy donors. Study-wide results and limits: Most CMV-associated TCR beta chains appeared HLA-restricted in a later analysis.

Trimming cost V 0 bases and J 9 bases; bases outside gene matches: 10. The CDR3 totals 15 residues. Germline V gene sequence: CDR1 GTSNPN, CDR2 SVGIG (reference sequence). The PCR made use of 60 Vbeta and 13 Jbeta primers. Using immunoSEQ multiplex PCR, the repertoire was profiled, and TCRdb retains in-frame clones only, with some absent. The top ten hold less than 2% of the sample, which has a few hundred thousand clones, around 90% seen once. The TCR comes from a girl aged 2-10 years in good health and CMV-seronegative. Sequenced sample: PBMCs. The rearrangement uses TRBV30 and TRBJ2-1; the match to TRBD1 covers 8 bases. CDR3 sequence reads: CAWSVTQGAEGEQFF. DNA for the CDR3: TGTGCCTGGAGTGTGACGCAGGGGGCTGAAGGTGAGCAGTTCTTC.